Following are 20 T cell receptor beta chains from one sample sequenced in a study of CD8+CD57+ T cells in acquired aplastic anemia. The authors sequenced patients whose flow cytometry had shown CD8+CD57+ cell expansion. For CDR3 and TCR beta VDJ profiling, genomic DNA was the template used. Via MiXCR, TCRdb re-called the reads, giving one row per CDR3 protein. Of roughly 250,000 distinct CDR3 sequences listed, roughly 82% are singletons. The sample was sorted CD4+, CD8+, or CD8+CD57+ T cells (not recorded which) from PBMCs. The receptor set was obtained from a human donor with aplastic anemia.

This clonotype was found once. This chain joins TRBV11-2 and TRBJ2-5; 7 bases line up with TRBD1. The ends lost 4 bases at V and 3 bases at J; junction bases unmatched: 8. Germline loops: CDR1 SGHAT, CDR2 FQNNGV. This CDR3 has 15 amino acids. The chain's CDR3 is CASSSIDRAKETQYF. In DNA form, the CDR3 reads TGTGCCAGCAGCTCAATCGACAGGGCAAAAGAGACCCAGTACTTC.

As concerns this clonotype: An end of the junction does not agree with germline; a read error may underlie this. The CDR3: CATSVGSVTQELDF. The CDR3 nucleotides are TGTGCCACCAGCGTAGGGTCCGTAACGCAGGAGCTGGACTTC. The rearrangement links TRBV9 to TRBJ2-7; D is ambiguous. This CDR3 has 14 amino acids. Germline V gene sequence: CDR1 SGDLS, CDR2 YYNGEE.

For this clonotype: One end of the junction is discordant with germline, which a read error may explain. CDR3 nucleotide sequence: TGTGCCAGCAGCTTGGCGAGGGGCGCGCACGTATATTGTTTT. Its protein is CASSLARGAHVYCF. The chain links TRBV7-9 to TRBJ2-3; D is possibly TRBD1 or TRBD2 (5 bases each). The CDR3 is 14 amino acids. Looked up from germline, CDR1 is SEHNR and CDR2 is FQNEAQ (reference sequence). Complete variable domain (other parts from reference TRBV7-9 and TRBJ2-3): DTGVSQNPRHKITKRGQNVTFRCDPISEHNRLYWYRQTLGQGPEFLTYFQNEAQLEKSRLLSDRFSAERPKGSFSTLEIQRTEQGDSAMYLCASSLARGAHVYCFGPGTRLTVL.

Concerning this clonotype: This may come from a read error, since a much larger clone is one base off. This sequence joins TRBV7-9 and TRBJ1-1; D possibly corresponds to TRBD1 (5 bases). The CDR3 covers 15 residues. Germline-derived CDR1 and CDR2 are SEHNR and FQNEAQ (reference sequence). CDR3 nucleotide sequence: TGTGTCAGCAGCTTTCAAAGAAGCGGGGGGAGCGATGCTTTCTTT. Translated, it gives CVSSFQRSGGSDAFF.

To note about this clonotype: This likely comes from a read error, as the CDR3 has no conserved phenylalanine or tryptophan at its end. The limits of the CDR3 on the DNA are not certain, so only TCRdb's listed CDR3 is given. The rearrangement links TRBV7-3 to TRBJ2-3; the DNA was not used to check the table's D call, TRBD1. The germline V gene encodes CDR1 SGHTA and CDR2 FQGTGA. The CDR3 has 13 residues if both end residues are counted. This chain's CDR3 is CASGAGGTGGESL.

This chain connects TRBV7-9 to TRBJ2-7; a possible D gene is TRBD1 (6 bases). Germline V lookup: CDR1 SEHNR, CDR2 FQNEAQ (reference sequence). Trimming stripped 5 bases from V and 1 base from J, with 9 bases between. The CDR3 is 13 amino acids. CDR3 DNA: TGTGCCAGCAGCGCCGGACAGTCCTACGAGCAGTACTTC. Residues: CASSAGQSYEQYF.

This chain links TRBV2 with TRBJ1-2; unclear D gene. V was clipped by 4 bases and J by 4 bases, with 13 bases between them. Germline CDR1 and CDR2: SNHLY and FYNNEI. The CDR3 runs to 14 residues. The CDR3 protein is CASSVGSWAYGYTF. As DNA, the CDR3 is TGTGCCAGCAGTGTTGGATCATGGGCCTATGGCTACACCTTC.

The chain employs TRBV15 and TRBJ2-3, with D uncertain. Near its end, the DNA agrees better with TRBJ2-7, so the J call may be wrong. The CDR3 length is 14 residues. Germline CDR1 reads LNHNV; CDR2 reads YYDKDF (reference sequence). The CDR3 is CATSVAGSHDTQYF. The CDR3 bases are TGTGCCACCAGCGTGGCCGGCAGCCACGATACGCAGTACTTC.

This clonotype was seen once. The chain joins TRBV29-1 to TRBJ2-1; possibly TRBD2 for D (7 bases). From germline, CDR1 is SQVTM and CDR2 ANQGSEA. The CDR3 has 13 residues. The chain's CDR3 is CGSRGGWDNEQFF. DNA for the CDR3: TGCGGCAGCAGGGGAGGGTGGGACAATGAGCAGTTCTTC.

This chain joins TRBV19 and TRBJ2-7, with 8 positions matching TRBD1. This CDR3 spans 14 amino acids. The ends lost 1 base at V and 4 bases at J; junction bases unmatched: 3. Germline loops: CDR1 LNHDA, CDR2 SQIVND (reference sequence). The CDR3 loop is CASSIGTGWYEQYF. The CDR3 region has the DNA TGTGCCAGTAGTATAGGGACAGGGTGGTACGAGCAGTACTTC.

This chain connects TRBV11-2 to TRBJ1-5; D ambiguous. Germline V lookup: CDR1 SGHAT, CDR2 FQNNGV. This CDR3 region has 14 residues. V lost 0 bases, J lost 5 bases, and 8 bases lay in between. CDR3 sequence (DNA): TGTGCCAGCAGCTTAGAGTGGGAGGATCAGCCCCAGCATTTT. Amino acid sequence: CASSLEWEDQPQHF.

The chain carries TRBV2 and TRBJ1-6, with a possible D match to TRBD1 (6 bases). This CDR3 is 13 amino acids long. Germline values: CDR1 SNHLY, CDR2 FYNNEI. Deletions cut 10 bases from V and 10 bases from J, with 17 bases between. The CDR3 loop is CATRDTGYSPLHF. The DNA for the CDR3 is TGTGCCACCCGGGACACCGGATACTCACCCCTCCACTTT.

This clonotype has more than one count but fewer than ten. This chain uses TRBV7-8 with TRBJ2-3; no reliable D call. The germline V gene has CDR1 SGHVS and CDR2 FQNEAQ. V was clipped by 0 bases and J by 13 bases, with 14 bases between them. This CDR3 is 13 amino acids long. CDR3 sequence reads: CASSLAGGAEKYF. In nucleotides, the CDR3 is TGTGCCAGCAGCTTAGCGGGCGGTGCCGAGAAGTATTTT. The full variable domain, rest sourced from reference TRBV7-8 and TRBJ2-3, is GAGVSQSPRYKVAKRGQDVALRCDPISGHVSLFWYQQALGQGPEFLTYFQNEAQLDKSGLPSDRFFAERPEGSVSTLKIQRTQQEDSAVYLCASSLAGGAEKYFGPGTRLTVL.

Of note for this clonotype: The germline gene is not matched at one end of the junction; a read error may be the cause. The chain links TRBV15 to TRBJ2-3; 8 positions agree with TRBD1. Germline CDR1 is LNHNV and CDR2 is YYDKDF (reference sequence). CDR3 length equals 14 residues. CDR3 loop: CATSLEGQAETQQF. CDR3 coding DNA: TGTGCCACCAGCTTAGAGGGACAGGCGGAGACGCAGCAGTTT.

The rearrangement links TRBV11-3 to TRBJ2-3; D is ambiguous. The length of the CDR3 is 12 residues. CDR1 is SGHNT and CDR2 is YENEEA in the germline V gene. Trimming removed 5 bases from V and 9 bases from J, with 12 bases in between. The CDR3 here is CASSVGLATQYF. CDR3 sequence (DNA): TGTGCCAGCAGCGTAGGTCTCGCAACGCAGTATTTT.

This clonotype was recorded a few times. This rearrangement joins TRBV5-6 to TRBJ1-2; D is ambiguous. V was trimmed by 3 bases and J by 3 bases, leaving 15 bases between them. CDR3 length: 15 amino acids. CDR1 is SGHDT and CDR2 is YYEEEE in the germline V gene. Here the CDR3 DNA reads TGTGCCAGCAGCTCCGTTGACGGCGCCGACTATGGCTACACCTTC. This encodes CASSSVDGADYGYTF.

Notes on this clonotype: A read error is likely, as this CDR3 ends without the conserved phenylalanine or tryptophan. The DNA is left out, because the CDR3 cannot be placed on it with certainty; the CDR3 is given as TCRdb lists it. The V gene is TRBV7-8, the J gene TRBJ2-5; no DNA check was done on the table's D call, TRBD1. Germline-derived CDR1 and CDR2 are SGHVS and FQNEAQ. The CDR3 is 13 amino acids long, termini counted. The CDR3: CASSTAGPGSLRA.

The chain has TRBV7-9 and TRBJ2-5; D remains unclear. The V end was cut by 5 bases, the J end by 11 bases, with 27 bases between. The CDR3 is 16 residues long. In germline, CDR1 is SEHNR, CDR2 FQNEAQ (reference sequence). The CDR3 is CASSPLWDECFGPQYF. CDR3 nucleotide sequence: TGTGCCAGCAGCCCCCTGTGGGATGAGTGCTTCGGGCCGCAGTACTTC.

The rearrangement links TRBV20-1 to TRBJ1-6, with TRBD1 matching 8 bases. Germline V gene data show CDR1 as DFQATT and CDR2 as SNEGSKA (reference sequence). V lost 6 bases to trimming and J lost 11 bases; unmatched junction nucleotides: 12. The CDR3 sequence is 14 residues long. The CDR3 region is CSARSRGRKTPLHF. In nucleotides, the CDR3 is TGCAGTGCCAGAAGCAGGGGGCGCAAGACACCCCTCCACTTT.

As regards this clonotype: At one end the junction does not follow the germline gene, possibly because of a read error. The chain joins TRBV7-8 to TRBJ2-3; TRBD1 agrees at 10 bases. Germline-derived CDR1 and CDR2 are SGHVS and FQNEAQ. This CDR3 is built from 13 residues. The CDR3 sequence: CASSVGTGDSSHF. In DNA form, the CDR3 reads TGTGCCAGCAGCGTCGGGACAGGGGACAGTTCACATTTC.